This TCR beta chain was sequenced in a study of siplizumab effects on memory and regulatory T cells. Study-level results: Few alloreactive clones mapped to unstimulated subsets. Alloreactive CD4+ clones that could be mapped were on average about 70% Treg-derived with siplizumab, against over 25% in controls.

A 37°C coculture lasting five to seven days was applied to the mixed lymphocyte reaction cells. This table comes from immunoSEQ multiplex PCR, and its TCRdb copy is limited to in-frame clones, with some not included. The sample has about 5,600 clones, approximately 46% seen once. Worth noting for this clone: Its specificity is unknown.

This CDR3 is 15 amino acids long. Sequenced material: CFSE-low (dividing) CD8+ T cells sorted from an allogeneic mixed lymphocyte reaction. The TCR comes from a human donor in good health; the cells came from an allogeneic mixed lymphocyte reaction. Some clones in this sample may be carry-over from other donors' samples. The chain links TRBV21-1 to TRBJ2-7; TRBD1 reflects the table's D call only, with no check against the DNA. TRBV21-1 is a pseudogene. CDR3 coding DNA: TGTGCCAGCAGCATACGGAAACAGGGGGCGTACGAGCAGTACTTC. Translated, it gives CASSIRKQGAYEQYF.